This entry lists 3 T cell receptor beta chains sequenced from one sample in a study of vaccination and CD4 T cells after COVID-19. Their specific antigens are unknown. Sample treatment: approximately nine-day PBMC culture with coronavirus spike peptide pools or control peptides (ViraFEST assay). With the Oncomine TCR Beta short-read assay, DNA from cultured CD4+ T cells was sequenced. TCRdb called the PCR reads again in MiXCR, with one record for every CDR3 protein. The sample lists about 14,000 distinct CDR3 sequences, around 30% occurring once. Source material: cultured CD4+ T cells from blood. The source is a human donor with COVID-19.

Only a few counts were recorded for this clonotype. The chain couples TRBV27 to TRBJ2-3; possible D gene TRBD1, 5 bases. The CDR3 covers 16 residues. Germline V gene data show CDR1 as MNHEY and CDR2 as SMNVEV (reference sequence). V was trimmed by 0 bases and J by 2 bases, leaving 12 bases between them. The CDR3 coding sequence is TGTGCCAGCAGTTTATCAGGCAGGGTGGACACAGATACGCAGTATTTT. Amino acid sequence: CASSLSGRVDTDTQYF.

The chain joins TRBV6-1 to TRBJ1-5; 9 nucleotides align to TRBD1. The germline V gene encodes CDR1 MNHNS and CDR2 SASEGT. Trimming at V came to 6 bases and at J to 0 bases, leaving 6 bases not matched to a gene. This CDR3 comprises 16 residues. The CDR3 DNA sequence: TGTGCCAGCAGACGGACAGGGGCGAATAGCAATCAGCCCCAGCATTTT. Its protein is CASRRTGANSNQPQHF.

This clonotype showed up just a few times. V and J are TRBV6-1 and TRBJ1-1; 10 positions agree with TRBD1. Germline-derived CDR1 and CDR2 are MNHNS and SASEGT. This CDR3 contains 17 residues. The trim removed 3 bases at V and 3 bases at J, leaving 10 bases unmatched. The CDR3 sequence: CASSDSGTGVRYTEAFF. CDR3 in DNA: TGTGCCAGCAGTGATTCCGGGACAGGGGTAAGGTACACTGAAGCTTTCTTT.